This is a list of T cell receptor beta chains from one sample in a study of shared clonotypes between healthy human individuals. The data were produced by immunoSEQ multiplex PCR, yet TCRdb's version contains in-frame clones alone and is incomplete. The sample lists 2 million to 3 million clones, approximately 93% occurring once. The sample comprised naive CD4+ T cells from PBMCs. The receptors come from a man between 18 and 35 years old in good health. Some clones in this sample may be carry-over from other donors' samples. Each CDR3 is given with its conserved first and last residue. The D gene is left open where the match is weak. For some rows the clone size is stated as once, few or many, or as a class when expanded; others skip it.

TRBJ1-2,.,.,TRBV25-1,TGTGCCAGCAGTGAATTCACTTCGGGACCTAGGAGCTACACCTTC,CASSEFTSGPRSYTF
TRBJ1-1,.,TRBD1,TRBV5-1,TGCGCCAGCAGCTTGGCGGGACAGGGCTTGGGCGAAGCTTTCTTT,CASSLAGQGLGEAFF
TRBJ2-1,.,.,TRBV5-1,TGCGCCAGCAGCTTGACAGGGCATGAGCAGTTCTTC,CASSLTGHEQFF
TRBJ2-5,.,TRBD1,TRBV5-6,TGTGCCAGCAGCCCGGGACAGGGAACGGCTGGGGAGACCCAGTACTTC,CASSPGQGTAGETQYF
TRBJ2-2,.,TRBD2,TRBV29-1,TGCAGCGTTGGAACTAGCGGGAGGGGAGAGACCGGGGAGCTGTTTTTT,CSVGTSGRGETGELFF
TRBJ1-2,.,.,TRBV25-1,TGTGCCAGCAGTCTCTCCGGGGGGTGGTATGGCTACACCTTC,CASSLSGGWYGYTF
TRBJ1-3,.,TRBD1,TRBV5-1,TGCGCCAGCAGCTTGACCGACAGGGTCGGATCTGGAAACACCATATATTTT,CASSLTDRVGSGNTIYF
TRBJ1-2,.,.,TRBV27,TGTGCCAGCAGTTTCGGCGGACCTTTAAGGGGCTACACCTTC,CASSFGGPLRGYTF
TRBJ1-3,.,.,TRBV7-8,TGTGCCAGCAGCTCGGCCTGGGGTACTGGAAACACCATATATTTT,CASSSAWGTGNTIYF
TRBJ1-2,.,.,TRBV5-1,TGCGCCAGCAGCTCAGACATTAACTATGGCTACACCTTC,CASSSDINYGYTF
TRBJ2-7,.,.,TRBV29-1,TGCAGCGTTGTGTACAGCTCCTACGAGCAGTACTTC,CSVVYSSYEQYF
TRBJ2-2,.,.,TRBV6-5,TGTGCCAGCAGGCGACGAGCCGGGAACACCGGGGAGCTGTTTTTT,CASRRRAGNTGELFF
TRBJ1-4,.,.,TRBV4-1,TGCGCCAGCAGCCAAATGGACAGCTCTAATGAAAAACTGTTTTTT,CASSQMDSSNEKLFF
TRBJ2-5,.,TRBD2,TRBV10-3,TGTGCCATCAGACCGGGACTAGCCTGGGAGACCCAGTACTTC,CAIRPGLAWETQYF
TRBJ1-1,once,.,TRBV18,TGTGCCAGCTTGGGCCTCGTGAACACTGAAGCTTTCTTT,CASLGLVNTEAFF
TRBJ1-5,.,TRBD1,TRBV29-1,TGCAGCGTTAGTAGGGGACAGGAGGGTCAGCCCCAGCATTTT,CSVSRGQEGQPQHF
TRBJ1-2,.,TRBD1,TRBV30,TGTGCCTGGAGTGTTGGGACAGGAGGTTATGGCTACACCTTC,CAWSVGTGGYGYTF
TRBJ2-7,.,.,TRBV4-2,TGTGCCAGCAGCCAAGATACTAGTGGGGCCTACGAGCAGTACTTC,CASSQDTSGAYEQYF
TRBJ1-5,.,.,TRBV6-5,TGTGCCAGCAGGTCCTTCGAAAAGGGCAATCAGCCCCAGCATTTT,CASRSFEKGNQPQHF
TRBJ1-5,.,.,TRBV5-1,TGCGCCAGCAGCTTACTGGGGGGGAATCAGCCCCAGCATTTT,CASSLLGGNQPQHF
TRBJ1-4,.,TRBD1,TRBV6-6,TGTGCCAGCGGGGACAGGGGGCGAGAAAAACTGTTTTTT,CASGDRGREKLFF
TRBJ1-1,.,.,TRBV14,TGTGCCAGCAGCCCACCCCAGGCAGGGCACACTGAAGCTTTCTTT,CASSPPQAGHTEAFF
TRBJ2-5,.,.,TRBV5-1,TGCGCCAGCAGCTTGGTCCAGGGGCCAGAGACCCAGCACTTC,CASSLVQGPETQHF
TRBJ1-5,.,.,TRBV9,TGTGCCAGCAGCAAGTTGGGGGGTCAGCCCCAGCATTTT,CASSKLGGQPQHF
TRBJ1-2,.,.,TRBV30,TGTGCCTGGACGGGGACCTATGGCTACACCTTC,CAWTGTYGYTF
TRBJ1-2,.,.,TRBV6-5,TGTGCCAGCAGTCAGGGACTCGTCTATGGCTACACCTTC,CASSQGLVYGYTF
TRBJ2-2,once,.,TRBV5-1,TGCGCCAGCAGCTTGGATCCAGCATACACCGGGGAGCTGTTTTTT,CASSLDPAYTGELFF
TRBJ2-1,.,TRBD2,TRBV7-3,TGTGCCAGCAGCTTATCTGTAGCGGGAGTTTTTGAGCAGTTCTTC,CASSLSVAGVFEQFF
TRBJ2-5,.,TRBD2,TRBV7-3,TGTGCCAGCAGCTCCCAGGGTAGCGGGAGTCGAGAGACCCAGTACTTC,CASSSQGSGSRETQYF
TRBJ2-1,.,.,TRBV4-2,TGTGCCAGCAGCCAAGGTCCGACTAGTACTTCCTACAATGAGCAGTTCTTC,CASSQGPTSTSYNEQFF
TRBJ2-7,.,TRBD1,TRBV29-1,TGCAGCGTTGAAGGGACAGGGGGGCTCGAGCAGTACTTC,CSVEGTGGLEQYF
TRBJ1-1,once,.,TRBV28,TGTGCCAGCAGTTTAGGGGCAGACACTGAAGCTTTCTTT,CASSLGADTEAFF
TRBJ2-3,.,TRBD2,TRBV12-5,TGTGCTAGTGGCGAGGGACTAGCGGGGCCGGATACGCAGTATTTT,CASGEGLAGPDTQYF
TRBJ2-1,.,TRBD2,TRBV4-2,TGTGCCAGCAGCCAAGATCGGGGACTAGCGTTCAATGAGCAGTTCTTC,CASSQDRGLAFNEQFF
TRBJ2-2,.,.,TRBV6-1,TGTGCCAGCAGTGATCCTAGTTGGGACACCGGGGAGCTGTTTTTT,CASSDPSWDTGELFF
TRBJ2-7,.,TRBD2,TRBV2,TGTGCCAGCATCAGAGAGCGGGAGGGCTTCTACGAGCAGTACTTC,CASIREREGFYEQYF
TRBJ2-5,.,.,TRBV7-2,TGTGCCAGCAGCTTAGTTAGCAGCGAAGAGACCCAGTACTTC,CASSLVSSEETQYF
TRBJ1-5,.,TRBD1,TRBV7-9,TGTGCCAGCAGCCGGACAGGGGGCAATCAGCCCCAGCATTTT,CASSRTGGNQPQHF
TRBJ2-2,.,.,TRBV23-1,TGCGCCAGTACTCCCCGGGGCGGAACCGGGGAGCTGTTTTTT,CASTPRGGTGELFF
TRBJ2-2,once,TRBD2,TRBV5-1,TGCGCCAGCAGCTTGTCGGCGGGAGTCGAGGCCGGGGAGCTGTTTTTT,CASSLSAGVEAGELFF
TRBJ1-1,.,TRBD1,TRBV19,TGTGCCAGTAACACAGGGGGCTCGATCGGCACTGAAGCTTTCTTT,CASNTGGSIGTEAFF
TRBJ2-1,.,.,TRBV18,TGTGCCAGCTCACTCTTTTCCTACAATGAGCAGTTCTTC,CASSLFSYNEQFF
TRBJ2-1,once,TRBD2,TRBV7-9,TGTGCCAGCAGCTTAGCGCTGGGACTAGGGGATAGTGAGCAGTTCTTC,CASSLALGLGDSEQFF
TRBJ2-1,.,.,TRBV5-1,TGCGCCAGCAGCTTGGGCGCCGTATATCGACTTAATGAGCAGTTCTTC,CASSLGAVYRLNEQFF
TRBJ1-5,few,TRBD1,TRBV30,TGTGCCTGGAGTACCGGACAGGGCAATCAGCCCCAGCATTTT,CAWSTGQGNQPQHF
TRBJ2-3,.,TRBD2,TRBV5-1,TGCGCCAGCAGCTTGGCGGCGGGAGTTCGTCTCGATACGCAGTATTTT,CASSLAAGVRLDTQYF
TRBJ2-7,.,.,TRBV11-2,TGTGCCAGCAGCTTTTCGGGCAACGAGCAGTACTTC,CASSFSGNEQYF
TRBJ2-2,.,.,TRBV9,TGTGCCAGCAGCCCCGGAGTGGGTCGGGAGCTGTTTTTT,CASSPGVGRELFF
TRBJ2-1,.,.,TRBV5-4,TGTGCCAGCAGCGGCCGGGACGGGATCGGAGTAAACAATGAGCAGTTCTTC,CASSGRDGIGVNNEQFF
TRBJ2-3,.,.,TRBV7-2,TGTGCCAGCAGCCAAATCCGGGCCGCAGATACGCAGTATTTT,CASSQIRAADTQYF